A single sample gave rise to the 13 T cell receptor beta chains below, sequenced in a study of OX40 agonist ivuxolimab in advanced cancers. Here immunoSEQ multiplex PCR was the method, and the copy in TCRdb shows in-frame clones only, minus some. In the table there are some 86,000 clones, under 95% of which are singletons. The specimen was CD4+ or CD8+ T cells sorted from blood, collected in a trial of the OX40 agonist ivuxolimab. The receptors were sampled from an adult with an advanced solid tumor such as melanoma, head and neck, liver or kidney cancer.

In DNA, the CDR3 is TGTGCCAGCAGTCTAACACCGGGACAGAGCTCCTACGAGCAGTACTTC. Protein sequence: CASSLTPGQSSYEQYF. The chain couples TRBV27 to TRBJ2-7, with TRBD1 matching 7 bases. This CDR3 comprises 16 residues. CDR1 MNHEY and CDR2 SMNVEV come from the germline V gene (reference sequence). J was trimmed by 0 bases and V by 5 bases; bases with no gene match: 10.

This clone has just a few counts. The V and J genes are TRBV9 and TRBJ1-3, with unresolved D. CDR1 and CDR2 from the germline V gene are SGDLS and YYNGEE. This CDR3 is 12 amino acids long. V lost 3 bases to trimming and J lost 7 bases, with 8 bases between them. DNA of the CDR3: TGTGCCAGCAGCGACCTCGGGAACACCATATATTTT. Translation: CASSDLGNTIYF. Full variable domain (remainder filled in from reference TRBV9 and TRBJ1-3): DSGVTQTPKHLITATGQRVTLRCSPRSGDLSVYWYQQSLDQGLQFLIQYYNGEERAKGNILERFSAQQFPDLHSELNLSSLELGDSALYFCASSDLGNTIYFGEGSWLTVV.

The chain carries TRBV10-3 and TRBJ1-3, with TRBD1 identical over 11 bases. With V trimmed by 4 bases and J by 0 bases, 8 bases remained unmatched. Germline-derived CDR1 and CDR2 are ENHRY and SYGVKD. The CDR3 sequence is 18 residues long. Here the CDR3 reads CAISARTGGSSSGNTIYF. The DNA for the CDR3 is TGTGCCATCAGTGCCCGGACAGGGGGCTCAAGCTCTGGAAACACCATATATTTT.

This chain joins TRBV7-6 and TRBJ2-5, with TRBD2 matching 7 bases. V shed 6 bases, J shed 3 bases, and the junction held 7 bases outside the gene matches. The CDR3 has 14 amino acids. Germline V lookup: CDR1 SGHVS, CDR2 FNYEAQ. The CDR3 is CASRTLREEETQYF. The CDR3 DNA reads as TGTGCCAGCAGGACACTCCGGGAGGAAGAGACCCAGTACTTC.

The chain uses TRBV6-4 and TRBJ2-1, with unresolved D. Germline V gene lookup returns CDR1 MRHNA and CDR2 SNTAGT. V was trimmed by 2 bases and J by 9 bases, leaving 14 bases between them. This CDR3 region has 14 residues. CDR3 sequence (DNA): TGTGCCAGCAGTGACGCCCCCGGTGGTCCTGAGCAGTTCTTC. This sequence encodes CASSDAPGGPEQFF.

The rearrangement links TRBV19 to TRBJ1-2, with TRBD1 matching over 10 bases. The CDR3 consists of 15 residues. Trimming cost V 4 bases and J 5 bases; bases outside gene matches: 7. Per germline, CDR1 LNHDA and CDR2 SQIVND (reference sequence). CDR3 in amino acids: CASSSAGTGVYGYTF. CDR3 bases: TGTGCCAGTAGTAGCGCCGGGACAGGGGTTTATGGCTACACCTTC.

V gene TRBV27 combines with J gene TRBJ1-2; TRBD1 matches 7 bases. The CDR3 runs 15 residues. The germline V gene has CDR1 MNHEY and CDR2 SMNVEV (reference sequence). V gave up 6 bases and J gave up 8 bases; unmatched junction bases: 15. The DNA of the CDR3 is TGTGCCAGCAGGCCTCCCGACAGGGTATACGACGGCTACACCTTC. Protein product: CASRPPDRVYDGYTF.

The rearrangement joins TRBV12-2 to TRBJ2-3; TRBD2, the D gene given by the table, was not confirmed from the DNA. TRBV12-2 is an annotated pseudogene. The CDR3 runs 21 residues. CDR3 bases: TGTGCAAGTCGCTTAGCGTCGGGCTCTAGCGGGAGGGAAAACCGCGTCGATACGCAGTATTTT. Its translation is CASRLASGSSGRENRVDTQYF.

This clone was counted a single time. The CDR3 coding sequence is TGCGCCAGCAGCGCCGGGACAGGGGCAGATACGCAGTATTTT. Residues: CASSAGTGADTQYF. The chain is built from TRBV5-1 and TRBJ2-3, with TRBD1 matching 10 bases. CDR3 length: 14 residues. V lost 4 bases and J lost 4; bases outside the gene matches: 3. CDR1 is SGHRS, CDR2 YFSETQ, per germline.

The chain employs TRBV9 and TRBJ2-7; maybe TRBD2 (5 bases). Germline V CDR1 and CDR2: SGDLS, YYNGEE. V shed 2 bases and J shed 3 bases, with 9 bases lying between them. There are 13 residues in the CDR3. The CDR3 coding sequence is TGTGCCAGCAGCGTTGGACTCAACTACGAGCAGTACTTC. Amino acids: CASSVGLNYEQYF.

A single count supports this clone. This chain joins TRBV7-8 and TRBJ2-5, with D hard to call. The CDR3 sequence is 17 residues long. CDR1 and CDR2 (germline): SGHVS, FQNEAQ. Trimming took off 3 bases at V and 2 bases at J, with 19 bases between the two ends. This CDR3 is CASSLSLRSGPQETQYF. CDR3 DNA: TGTGCCAGCAGCTTGTCCCTGAGGTCCGGTCCGCAAGAGACCCAGTACTTC.

This clone has only one observation. The rearrangement joins TRBV9 to TRBJ1-4, with 10 bases fitting TRBD1. CDR1 and CDR2 from the germline V gene are SGDLS and YYNGEE. V lost 5 bases and J lost 7; bases outside the gene matches: 8. This CDR3 is built from 15 residues. CDR3 coding DNA: TGTGCCAGCAGGCCCGGGACAGGGGCCGGTGAAAAACTGTTTTTT. Translated: CASRPGTGAGEKLFF.

This rearrangement joins TRBV27 to TRBJ2-7; 9 positions match TRBD1. V shed 6 bases and J 5 bases; nucleotides not matched to a gene: 11. The germline gives CDR1 MNHEY, CDR2 SMNVEV (reference sequence). The CDR3 runs 15 residues. The CDR3 bases are TGTGCCAGCAGGGACCCCGGGACAGGGCTCGACGAGCAGTACTTC. This sequence encodes CASRDPGTGLDEQYF.